Shown below are 9 T cell receptor beta chains from a single sample sequenced in a study of blood T cell repertoires in COVID-19. The method was immunoSEQ multiplex PCR; TCRdb's version includes in-frame clones alone and lacks a portion of them. Among some 150,000 clones, more than 75% were seen once, and the ten largest hold less than 2.5%. What was sequenced was peripheral blood. The receptor source for this set is a man between 65 and 85 years old with acute or convalescent COVID-19.

V gene TRBV7-9 combines with J gene TRBJ1-1, with unresolved D. The CDR3 covers 15 residues. The ends were cut back, 0 bases at V and 1 base at J, with 9 bases in the middle. Germline V lookup: CDR1 SEHNR, CDR2 FQNEAQ (reference sequence). CDR3 nucleotide sequence: TGTGCCAGCAGCTTAGCCCTAGACGGGAACACTGAAGCTTTCTTT. This translates into CASSLALDGNTEAFF.

The chain links TRBV7-3 to TRBJ1-2; 7 nucleotides match TRBD1. Trimming took 0 bases from V and 0 from J; bases not matched to a gene: 4. Germline CDR1 is SGHTA and CDR2 is FQGTGA. This CDR3 is built from 16 residues. The CDR3 region has the DNA TGTGCCAGCAGCTTAACGGTGAGGGGGCCTAACTATGGCTACACCTTC. Protein: CASSLTVRGPNYGYTF.

V and J are TRBV19 and TRBJ2-7, with D tentatively TRBD2 (6 bases). The CDR3 is 14 amino acids. Trimming stripped 5 bases from V and 5 bases from J, with 16 bases between. CDR1 and CDR2 (germline): LNHDA, SQIVND (reference sequence). The CDR3 loop is CASSLIPGGDEQYF. For the CDR3, the DNA is TGTGCCAGTAGTCTTATCCCCGGGGGTGACGAGCAGTACTTC.

The chain links TRBV15 to TRBJ1-5; maybe TRBD1 (6 bases). The CDR3 sequence is 17 residues long. Trimming stripped 7 bases from V and 0 bases from J, with 19 bases between. Germline V gives CDR1 LNHNV, CDR2 YYDKDF (reference sequence). Here the CDR3 DNA reads TGTGCCACCACCCAAGGGACAAAAGCTTATAGCAATCAGCCCCAGCATTTT. Residues: CATTQGTKAYSNQPQHF.

The V and J genes are TRBV3-1 (or the pseudogene TRBV3-2) and TRBJ2-5; D gene uncertain. V dropped 1 base and J dropped 4 bases, with 10 bases sitting between them. The CDR3 runs 14 residues. Germline V CDR1 and CDR2: LGHDT, YNNKEL (reference sequence). The CDR3 bases are TGTGCCAGCAGCCAAGCGGCTAGGCCAGAGACCCAGTACTTC. It is translated as CASSQAARPETQYF.

This chain joins TRBV18 and TRBJ2-7; 10 nucleotides line up with TRBD2. V shed 6 bases and J 2 bases; nucleotides not matched to a gene: 7. The germline V gene encodes CDR1 KGHSH and CDR2 LQKENI. This CDR3 comprises 15 residues. CDR3 loop: CASSPASGSPYEQYF. DNA for the CDR3: TGTGCCAGCTCCCCAGCTAGCGGGAGCCCCTACGAGCAGTACTTC.

As regards this clone: At the DNA level, this CDR3 is encoded by other sequences in the same sample as well. The rearrangement uses TRBV18 and TRBJ1-2, with 7 bases aligning to TRBD1. The CDR3 has 13 residues. Germline CDR1 is KGHSH and CDR2 is LQKENI. V dropped 4 bases and J dropped 3; count of bases not matched to a gene: 2. CDR3 loop: CASSLDRDYGYTF. The CDR3 DNA reads TGTGCCAGCTCACTCGACAGGGACTATGGCTACACCTTC.

The rearrangement links TRBV5-5 to TRBJ1-3; D ambiguous. The CDR3 is 12 amino acids. CDR1 and CDR2 (germline): SGHKS, YYEKEE (reference sequence). The germline V and J ends were trimmed by 6 bases and 9 bases, with 13 bases remaining between them. The CDR3: CASTSSPGTIYF. The DNA of the CDR3 is TGTGCCAGCACCTCTTCCCCCGGCACCATATATTTT.

CDR3 nucleotides: TGTGCCAGCAGCTCAGGTCCAGGGAACACCGGGGAGCTGTTTTTT. It yields the protein CASSSGPGNTGELFF. The rearrangement joins TRBV7-2 to TRBJ2-2; no clear D gene. CDR1 is SGHTA, CDR2 FQGNSA, per germline. The CDR3 length is 15 residues. With 4 bases removed from V and 1 base from J, the gap between germline ends came to 10 bases.